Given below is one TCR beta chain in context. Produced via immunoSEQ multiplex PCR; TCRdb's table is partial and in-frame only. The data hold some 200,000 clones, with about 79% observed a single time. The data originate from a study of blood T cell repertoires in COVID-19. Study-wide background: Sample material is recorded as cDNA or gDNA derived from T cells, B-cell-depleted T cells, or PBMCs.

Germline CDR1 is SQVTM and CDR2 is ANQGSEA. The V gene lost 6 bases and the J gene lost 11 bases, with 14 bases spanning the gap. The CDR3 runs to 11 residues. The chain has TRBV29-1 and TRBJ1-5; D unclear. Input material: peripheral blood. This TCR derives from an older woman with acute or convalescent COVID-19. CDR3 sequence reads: CSVAIRGAQHF. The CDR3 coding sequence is TGCAGCGTGGCGATTAGAGGAGCCCAGCATTTT.